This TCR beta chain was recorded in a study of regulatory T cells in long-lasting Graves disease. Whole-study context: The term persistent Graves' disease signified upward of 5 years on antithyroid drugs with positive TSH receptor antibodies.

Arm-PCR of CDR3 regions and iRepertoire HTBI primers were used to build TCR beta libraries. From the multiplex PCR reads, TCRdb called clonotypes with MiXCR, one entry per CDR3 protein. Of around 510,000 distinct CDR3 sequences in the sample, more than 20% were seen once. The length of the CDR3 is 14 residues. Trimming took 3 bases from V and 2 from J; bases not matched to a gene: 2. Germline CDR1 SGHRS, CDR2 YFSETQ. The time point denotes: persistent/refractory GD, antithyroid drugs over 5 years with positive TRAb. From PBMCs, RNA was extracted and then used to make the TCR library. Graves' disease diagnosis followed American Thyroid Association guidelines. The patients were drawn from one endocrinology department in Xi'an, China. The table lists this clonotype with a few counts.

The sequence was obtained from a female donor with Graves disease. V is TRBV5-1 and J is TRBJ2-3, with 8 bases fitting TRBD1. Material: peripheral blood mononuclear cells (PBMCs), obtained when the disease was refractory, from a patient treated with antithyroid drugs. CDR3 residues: CASSWTGYTDTQYF. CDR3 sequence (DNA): TGCGCCAGCAGCTGGACAGGGTACACAGATACGCAGTATTTT.